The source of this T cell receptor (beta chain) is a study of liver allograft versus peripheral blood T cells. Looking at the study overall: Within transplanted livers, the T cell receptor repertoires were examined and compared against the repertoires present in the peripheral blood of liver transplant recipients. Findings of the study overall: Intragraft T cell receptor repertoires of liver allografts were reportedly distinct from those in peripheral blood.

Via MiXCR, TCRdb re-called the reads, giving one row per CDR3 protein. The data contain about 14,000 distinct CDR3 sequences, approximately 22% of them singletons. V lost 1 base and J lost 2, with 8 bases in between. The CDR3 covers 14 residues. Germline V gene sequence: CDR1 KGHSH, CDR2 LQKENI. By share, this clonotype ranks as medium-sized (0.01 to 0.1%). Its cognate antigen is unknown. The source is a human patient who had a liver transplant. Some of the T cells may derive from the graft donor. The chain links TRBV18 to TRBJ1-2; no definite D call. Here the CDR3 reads CASSPQGSNYGYTF. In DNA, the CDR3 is TGTGCCAGCTCACCACAGGGCTCAAACTATGGCTACACCTTC.